This T cell receptor (beta chain) was identified in a study of control samples from healthy donors and cancer patients. Between the trimmed V and J ends, which lost 1 base and 0 bases, there was a span of 16 bases. This CDR3 region has 17 residues. Germline CDR1 is SGHNT and CDR2 is YYREEE (reference sequence). Measured with immunoSEQ multiplex PCR; TCRdb has only the in-frame clones, and not every one. Of 250,000 to 300,000 clones listed, roughly four fifths were seen once; the top ten hold 10% to 15%. The sequence was obtained from a woman in her sixties with lung cancer. The sequenced material came from PBMCs. The chain recombines TRBV5-4 with TRBJ1-2; D unresolved. CDR3 residues: CASSLRLGFKANYGYTF. CDR3 in DNA: TGTGCCAGCAGCTTGAGGCTGGGATTCAAAGCTAACTATGGCTACACCTTC.